The rows below give T cell receptor beta chains drawn from one sample of a study of T cells in Graves' hyperthyroidism and ophthalmopathy. TCRdb called the multiplex PCR reads again in MiXCR, with one record for every CDR3 protein. The table includes 450,000 to 600,000 distinct CDR3 sequences, nearly 20% detected once. The sample consisted of blood. The receptors derive from a man aged 35 to 55 with Graves' ophthalmopathy. Each CDR3 is given with its conserved first and last residue. Each record gives: clone size, D gene, V gene, J gene, CDR3 protein, CDR3 DNA. The D gene is left open where the match is weak. Some rows have no size entry. The others give once, few or many, or a class for an expanded clone.

many	-	TRBV12-3/TRBV12-4	TRBJ2-1	CASSAPGSHNEQFF	TGTGCCAGCAGTGCCCCGGGGAGCCACAATGAGCAGTTCTTC
-	TRBD2	TRBV20-1	TRBJ2-5	CSARPFLAGDKETQYF	TGCAGTGCTAGGCCCTTTCTAGCGGGGGACAAAGAGACCCAGTACTTC
few	TRBD2	TRBV5-1	TRBJ2-1	CASSLLPGLAGLSSYNEQFF	TGCGCCAGCAGCTTGCTTCCAGGACTAGCGGGACTTAGCTCCTACAATGAGCAGTTCTTC
-	TRBD1	TRBV29-1	TRBJ2-2	CSVERTGVTGELFF	TGCAGCGTTGAAAGGACAGGGGTGACCGGGGAGCTGTTTTTT
-	-	TRBV9	TRBJ1-6	CASSVGLGSPLHF	TGTGCCAGCAGCGTAGGACTGGGTTCACCCCTCCACTTT
-	-	TRBV6-1	TRBJ1-2	CASSEAIGVSGYTF	TGTGCCAGCAGTGAAGCGATCGGGGTTTCAGGCTACACCTTC
many	TRBD2	TRBV5-5	TRBJ2-3	CASTPGLAGGPSDDTQYF	TGTGCCAGCACCCCCGGACTAGCGGGAGGGCCCTCCGATGATACGCAGTATTTT
many	TRBD1	TRBV27	TRBJ1-1	CASSLDRVWNTEAFF	TGTGCCAGCAGCCTGGACAGGGTTTGGAACACTGAAGCTTTCTTT
-	TRBD1	TRBV28	TRBJ1-6	CASSPLTGSFYNSPLHF	TGTGCCAGCAGTCCACTGACAGGGTCCTTCTATAATTCACCCCTCCACTTT
many	-	TRBV20-1	TRBJ2-7	CSASPSGGTYEQYF	TGCAGTGCTAGCCCCAGTGGGGGGACCTACGAGCAGTACTTC
-	TRBD2	TRBV5-4	TRBJ2-3	CASTLGLGGLTDTQYF	TGTGCCAGCACCTTAGGCCTGGGAGGGCTTACAGATACGCAGTATTTT
few	-	TRBV7-6	TRBJ1-1	CASSLYEQGNTEAFF	TGTGCCAGCAGCTTATACGAACAGGGGAACACTGAAGCTTTCTTT
many	TRBD1	TRBV6-1	TRBJ2-3	CASSIDRVSTDTQYF	TGTGCCAGCAGTATCGACAGGGTGAGCACAGATACGCAGTATTTT
-	-	TRBV10-3	TRBJ2-1	CAIAFDSSYNEQFF	TGTGCCATCGCTTTCGATAGCTCCTACAATGAGCAGTTCTTC
-	-	TRBV6-1	TRBJ2-2	CASSERFTGELFF	TGTGCCAGCAGTGAAAGGTTTACCGGGGAGCTGTTTTTT
many	TRBD2	TRBV20-1	TRBJ2-7	CSAARGGGRAYEQYF	TGCAGTGCCGCCCGAGGCGGGGGTAGGGCCTACGAGCAGTACTTC
-	-	TRBV6-1	TRBJ1-3	CASTPMTASGNTIYF	TGTGCCAGCACACCAATGACAGCCTCTGGAAACACCATATATTTT
-	TRBD2	TRBV5-1	TRBJ2-1	CASSDEGLAGGYEQFF	TGCGCCAGCAGCGACGAAGGACTAGCGGGGGGGTATGAGCAGTTCTTC
few	-	TRBV2	TRBJ2-5	CASSEGMAVQETQYF	TGTGCCAGCAGTGAAGGAATGGCAGTTCAAGAGACCCAGTACTTC
few	TRBD1	TRBV5-4	TRBJ2-7	CASSSYHQGDYEQYF	TGTGCCAGCAGCTCCTACCATCAGGGGGACTACGAGCAGTACTTC
-	-	TRBV20-1	TRBJ1-4	CSASSAEKGEKLFF	TGCAGTGCTAGTTCGGCGGAGAAAGGTGAAAAACTGTTTTTT
-	-	TRBV10-3	TRBJ1-1	CAISAHGTMNTEAFF	TGTGCCATCAGTGCCCACGGAACAATGAACACTGAAGCTTTCTTT
few	TRBD2	TRBV6-1	TRBJ2-7	CASSASGRDYEQYF	TGTGCCAGCAGTGCTAGCGGGAGGGACTACGAGCAGTACTTC
many	-	TRBV20-1	TRBJ2-1	CSTLLGGTGYNEQFF	TGCAGTACGCTTCTTGGGGGAACCGGATACAATGAGCAGTTCTTC
few	TRBD1	TRBV6-2/TRBV6-3	TRBJ2-1	CASRKQGAVNEQFF	TGTGCCAGCAGAAAACAGGGGGCGGTCAATGAGCAGTTCTTC
many	TRBD2	TRBV6-2/TRBV6-3	TRBJ2-7	CASSYKLAGPSYEQYF	TGTGCCAGCAGTTACAAGCTAGCGGGACCCTCCTACGAGCAGTACTTC
many	-	TRBV30	TRBJ1-2	CAWSVGPISFNYGYTF	TGTGCCTGGAGTGTAGGGCCGATAAGTTTTAACTATGGCTACACCTTC
once	-	TRBV20-1	TRBJ1-5	CSARELGRDNQPQHF	TGCAGTGCTAGAGAACTGGGGCGAGACAATCAGCCCCAGCATTTT
many	TRBD2	TRBV4-3	TRBJ2-2	CASSQAAGTSGRVNAGELFF	TGCGCCAGCAGCCAAGCAGCCGGGACTAGCGGGAGGGTTAACGCCGGGGAGCTGTTTTTT
-	-	TRBV15	TRBJ2-1	CATSRDNEQFF	TGTGCCACCAGCAGAGATAATGAGCAGTTCTTC
many	-	TRBV27	TRBJ2-1	CASSFRGGGGQVNEQFF	TGTGCCAGCAGTTTTAGGGGGGGGGGGGGCCAGGTGAATGAGCAGTTCTTC
-	TRBD1	TRBV7-9	TRBJ2-1	CASSSGQGVFGEQFF	TGTGCCAGCAGTTCGGGACAGGGGGTTTTTGGTGAGCAGTTCTTC
-	TRBD2	TRBV7-8	TRBJ2-5	CASSLGTTSGPTQETQYF	TGTGCCAGCAGCTTAGGGACGACTAGCGGCCCGACCCAGGAGACCCAGTACTTC
few	-	TRBV7-2	TRBJ1-2	CASSLRGVGGYTF	TGTGCCAGCAGCCTTAGGGGGGTTGGTGGCTACACCTTC
-	-	TRBV5-1	TRBJ2-7	CASSSRTAPEQYF	TGCGCCAGCAGCTCACGGACAGCCCCGGAGCAGTACTTC
many	-	TRBV4-2	TRBJ2-3	CASSQDKGDTQYF	TGTGCCAGCAGCCAAGATAAGGGAGATACGCAGTATTTT
-	-	TRBV27	TRBJ2-2	CASSLAQTGELFF	TGTGCCAGCAGTTTGGCGCAGACCGGGGAGCTGTTTTTT
-	-	TRBV5-1	TRBJ2-2	CASSVARDRGTGELFF	TGCGCCAGCAGCGTCGCCCGGGATCGGGGCACCGGGGAGCTGTTTTTT
-	-	TRBV5-8	TRBJ1-5	CASSRSGPRVGGQPQHF	TGTGCCAGCAGCCGTTCGGGGCCCCGGGTAGGAGGTCAGCCCCAGCATTTT
many	TRBD1	TRBV2	TRBJ1-1	CASTEGTGDTEAFF	TGTGCCAGCACCGAAGGGACAGGGGACACTGAAGCTTTCTTT
-	TRBD1	TRBV27	TRBJ1-6	CASSTMTGSKSPLHF	TGTGCCAGCAGTACCATGACAGGGTCAAAATCACCCCTCCACTTT
many	-	TRBV2	TRBJ1-5	CASSEAAGRQPQHF	TGTGCCAGCAGTGAAGCGGCAGGAAGGCAGCCCCAGCATTTT
many	-	TRBV27	TRBJ1-1	CASSLLGLKNTEAFF	TGTGCCAGCAGTTTATTGGGACTGAAGAACACTGAAGCTTTCTTT
few	TRBD1	TRBV12-3/TRBV12-4	TRBJ2-5	CASRLGQAETQYF	TGTGCCAGCAGACTCGGACAGGCCGAGACCCAGTACTTC
few	TRBD1	TRBV6-8	TRBJ2-7	CASSYVVRGQNYEQYF	TGTGCCAGCAGTTACGTCGTCAGGGGGCAAAACTACGAGCAGTACTTC
-	TRBD2	TRBV11-2	TRBJ2-5	CASGYPPTGTSGSLVETQYF	TGTGCCAGCGGATACCCCCCTACCGGGACTAGCGGGAGTTTAGTAGAGACCCAGTACTTC
few	-	TRBV5-1	TRBJ2-7	CASSSGDPRYEQYF	TGCGCCAGCAGCTCAGGGGACCCGAGGTACGAGCAGTACTTC
many	-	TRBV2	TRBJ2-1	CASNNKPRQGIVAGEVYNEQFF	TGTGCCAGCAACAACAAACCTAGACAGGGGATCGTAGCGGGAGAAGTCTACAATGAGCAGTTCTTC
many	TRBD1	TRBV30	TRBJ1-5	CAWSSQGAQPQHF	TGTGCCTGGAGTAGCCAGGGGGCTCAGCCCCAGCATTTT
-	-	TRBV14	TRBJ2-7	CASSPHAGTAYEQYF	TGTGCCAGCAGCCCCCATGCGGGGACCGCCTACGAGCAGTACTTC
-	-	TRBV18	TRBJ2-3	CASSPVPGDTQYF	TGTGCCAGCTCACCAGTGCCGGGAGATACGCAGTATTTT
few	-	TRBV12-3/TRBV12-4	TRBJ2-2	CASSPHGTANAAGELFF	TGTGCCAGCAGTCCCCATGGGACTGCAAATGCGGCCGGGGAGCTGTTTTTT
few	-	TRBV18	TRBJ2-2	CASSPQEPVGELFF	TGTGCCAGCTCACCACAAGAGCCGGTCGGGGAGCTGTTTTTT
many	-	TRBV29-1	TRBJ2-1	CSVDVTRAYNEQFF	TGCAGCGTTGATGTTACCCGGGCCTACAATGAGCAGTTCTTC
few	-	TRBV6-4	TRBJ1-2	CASSPLDRIYGYTF	TGTGCCAGCAGCCCACTCGACAGGATCTATGGCTACACCTTC
many	-	TRBV11-2	TRBJ2-5	CASTRTELGETQYF	TGTGCCAGCACTCGCACGGAGTTAGGAGAGACCCAGTACTTC
many	TRBD2	TRBV3-1	TRBJ2-1	CASSQPRTSGGYNEQFF	TGTGCCAGCAGCCAACCGAGAACTAGCGGGGGTTACAATGAGCAGTTCTTC
once	TRBD1	TRBV19	TRBJ2-1	CASNRGHEQFF	TGTGCCAGTAACAGGGGGCATGAGCAGTTCTTC
many	-	TRBV11-2	TRBJ1-1	CASTRLGGEAFF	TGTGCCAGCACGCGGCTGGGGGGTGAAGCTTTCTTT